What follows are 18 T cell receptor beta chains derived from one specimen sequenced in a study of PD-1 blockade in mismatch repair-deficient tumors (dated by TCRdb to 2016 to 2017). Libraries were built with the immunoSEQ multiplex PCR assay. What TCRdb holds here is the immuneACCESS table cut down to in-frame rearrangements. Part of the clones is not present; checked against another copy, under half of the missing clones reflect an unresolved V gene, and the others are unexplained. The sample table records around 130,000 clones; about 88% of these occur just once. The top ten constitute roughly 10% of the sample. This specimen consisted of peripheral blood, obtained 70 to 72 weeks after starting pembrolizumab. These receptors were obtained from an adult with mismatch repair-deficient cancer.

The gene calls are TRBV19 and TRBJ1-1, with 8 bases that match TRBD1. With 1 base clipped from V and 1 base from J, the junction kept 2 bases outside the gene matches. This CDR3 comprises 15 residues. Looked up from germline, CDR1 is LNHDA and CDR2 is SQIVND (reference sequence). The CDR3 here is CASSIVDRGNTEAFF. Written as DNA, the CDR3 is TGTGCCAGTAGTATAGTAGACAGGGGGAACACTGAAGCTTTCTTT.

The rearrangement uses TRBV4-1 and TRBJ2-1, with 8 bases fitting TRBD2. The CDR3 covers 17 residues. Trimming took 0 bases from V and 8 from J; bases not matched to a gene: 12. Germline values: CDR1 MGHRA, CDR2 YSYEKL. The chain's CDR3 is CASSQEPTSGASYEQFF. CDR3 nucleotides: TGCGCCAGCAGCCAAGAACCCACTAGCGGAGCCTCGTATGAGCAGTTCTTC.

V is TRBV5-6 and J is TRBJ2-3, with D possibly TRBD2 on 6 matching bases. Germline CDR1 and CDR2: SGHDT and YYEEEE. The CDR3 has 14 residues. V gave up 4 bases and J gave up 4 bases, with 13 bases separating them. CDR3 bases: TGTGCCAGCAGCACATGGGGGACTTCAGATACGCAGTATTTT. It is translated as CASSTWGTSDTQYF.

The V and J genes are TRBV15 and TRBJ1-5; TRBD1 matches 7 bases. CDR3 length equals 14 residues. V lost 5 bases, J lost 3 bases, and 4 bases stayed unmatched. Per the germline V gene, CDR1 is LNHNV and CDR2 is YYDKDF (reference sequence). CDR3: CATSPTGYNQPQHF. Here the CDR3 DNA reads TGTGCCACCAGCCCGACAGGGTACAATCAGCCCCAGCATTTT.

Only one count was recorded for this clone. The chain has TRBV18 and TRBJ1-2; the D gene is possibly TRBD1 (6 bases). Germline CDR1 is KGHSH and CDR2 is LQKENI. The V gene lost 5 bases and the J gene lost 4 bases, with 14 bases spanning the gap. The CDR3 sequence is 14 residues long. The chain's CDR3 is CASSTIRGLYGYTF. The CDR3, as DNA: TGTGCCAGCTCAACAATCCGGGGGCTCTATGGCTACACCTTC.

The table lists this clone with a few counts. This chain links TRBV9 with TRBJ1-3, with TRBD1 matching over 11 bases. The CDR3 covers 15 residues. Trimming removed 3 bases from V and 2 bases from J; junction bases left unmatched: 1. Germline CDR1 and CDR2: SGDLS and YYNGEE. The CDR3, as DNA: TGTGCCAGCAGCGGGGGACAGGGGGCTGGAAACACCATATATTTT. Translated, it gives CASSGGQGAGNTIYF.

The CDR3 reads CASSPGLAGVAGELFF. Here the CDR3 DNA reads TGTGCCAGCTCACCAGGCCTAGCGGGAGTAGCGGGGGAGCTGTTTTTT. The V and J genes are TRBV18 and TRBJ2-2, with 10 bases identical to TRBD2. Germline CDR1 KGHSH, CDR2 LQKENI. The CDR3 contains 16 residues. V lost 2 bases, J lost 8 bases, and 8 bases stayed unmatched.

The V call is TRBV11-2, the J call TRBJ2-3; unclear D gene. CDR3 length: 14 residues. The germline V and J ends were trimmed by 6 bases and 0 bases, with 10 bases remaining between them. In germline, CDR1 is SGHAT, CDR2 FQNNGV. The CDR3 spells CASSLAYSTDTQYF. CDR3 sequence (DNA): TGTGCCAGCAGTTTGGCGTATAGCACAGATACGCAGTATTTT.

The V gene is TRBV25-1, the J gene TRBJ1-2; TRBD1 matches at 7 bases. V dropped 4 bases and J dropped 2; count of bases not matched to a gene: 7. Per the germline V gene, CDR1 is MGHDK and CDR2 is SYGVNS. The CDR3 runs 15 residues. The CDR3 sequence is CASSGRQGSNYGYTF. The CDR3 DNA sequence: TGTGCCAGCAGTGGAAGACAGGGATCGAACTATGGCTACACCTTC.

This clone was counted once. This rearrangement joins TRBV2 to TRBJ2-1, with 9 nucleotides matching TRBD2. Unmatched junction bases numbered 8, after V lost 6 bases and J lost 5 bases. CDR1 is SNHLY, CDR2 FYNNEI, per germline. This CDR3 contains 15 residues. The CDR3 loop is CASRERASGNNEQFF. CDR3 DNA sequence: TGTGCCAGCAGAGAACGCGCTAGCGGGAACAATGAGCAGTTCTTC. Complete variable domain (other parts from reference TRBV2 and TRBJ2-1): EPEVTQTPSHQVTQMGQEVILRCVPISNHLYFYWYRQILGQKVEFLVSFYNNEISEKSEIFDDQFSVERPDGSNFTLKIRSTKLEDSAMYFCASRERASGNNEQFFGPGTRLTVL.

The chain carries TRBV10-3 and TRBJ1-2, with D possibly matching TRBD1 (6 bases). V lost 0 bases and J 4 bases, leaving 12 bases between the germline ends. The length of the CDR3 is 15 residues. Germline V gene lookup returns CDR1 ENHRY and CDR2 SYGVKD. This chain's CDR3 is CAISESGGAGYGYTF. CDR3 nucleotide sequence: TGTGCCATCAGTGAGTCCGGGGGCGCGGGCTATGGCTACACCTTC.

V and J are TRBV6-1 and TRBJ2-1; 8 nucleotides match TRBD1. The CDR3 is made up of 15 amino acids. The germline gives CDR1 MNHNS, CDR2 SASEGT. V dropped 5 bases and J dropped 0; count of bases not matched to a gene: 3. The CDR3 reads CASSPQGGSYNEQFF. CDR3 DNA sequence: TGTGCCAGCAGTCCACAGGGGGGCTCCTACAATGAGCAGTTCTTC.

This clone was picked up a small number of times. The chain uses TRBV19 and TRBJ2-5; D assignment may be TRBD1 or TRBD2 (6 bases each). Germline CDR1 is LNHDA and CDR2 is SQIVND (reference sequence). This CDR3 is built from 11 residues. V gave up 9 bases and J gave up 5 bases, with 10 bases separating them. CDR3 protein: CASGGSETQYF. Here the CDR3 DNA reads TGTGCCAGCGGGGGCTCGGAGACCCAGTACTTC.

This clone was recorded once. The chain links TRBV19 to TRBJ2-7, with a possible D match to TRBD2 (6 bases). The V end was cut by 3 bases, the J end by 6 bases, with 6 bases between. This CDR3 has 11 residues. Germline V gives CDR1 LNHDA, CDR2 SQIVND (reference sequence). The CDR3 coding sequence is TGTGCCAGTAGTATGGAGGGCGAGCAGTACTTC. It encodes CASSMEGEQYF.

CDR3 in amino acids: CSVVTGRETQYF. In DNA, the CDR3 is TGCAGCGTTGTGACCGGGCGAGAGACCCAGTACTTC. The chain couples TRBV29-1 to TRBJ2-5, with D unresolved. Trimming left V 4 bases short and J 4 bases short, with 10 bases between. Germline CDR1 and CDR2: SQVTM and ANQGSEA. This CDR3 region has 12 residues.

The chain employs TRBV11-2 and TRBJ2-2; possibly TRBD1 for D (6 bases). The CDR3 is 16 residues long. The ends were cut back, 1 base at V and 0 bases at J, with 9 bases in the middle. CDR1 is SGHAT, CDR2 FQNNGV, per germline. As DNA, the CDR3 is TGTGCCAGCAGCTTAGGGACAGAAGCGAACACCGGGGAGCTGTTTTTT. Its protein is CASSLGTEANTGELFF.

The rearrangement uses TRBV10-2 and TRBJ2-7; 7 nucleotides match TRBD2. The germline CDR1 and CDR2 sequences are WSHSY and SAAADI. The CDR3 spans 15 residues. Unmatched junction bases numbered 6, after V lost 4 bases and J lost 0 bases. The CDR3 sequence: CASSAASGSSYEQYF. The CDR3 bases are TGCGCCAGCAGTGCGGCTAGCGGATCCTCCTACGAGCAGTACTTC.

The gene calls are TRBV29-1 and TRBJ2-1, with D possibly called TRBD1 or TRBD2 (5 bases each). V was pared by 3 bases and J by 6 bases, with 12 bases between. The CDR3 is 13 residues long. Germline CDR1 is SQVTM and CDR2 is ANQGSEA. This chain's CDR3 is CSVDGAGGNEQFF. The CDR3 region has the DNA TGCAGCGTTGATGGGGCTGGAGGCAATGAGCAGTTCTTC.